The sequence of this T cell receptor (beta chain) was determined in a study of beta chain features in type 1 diabetes. The study reverse transcribed the entire isolated RNA, so it sequenced expressed TCRB transcripts. Assay used: immunoSEQ multiplex PCR; TCRdb lists only in-frame clones, some missing. There are about 150,000 clones in the sample; approximately 8.1% occur only once, and nearly 0.65% lies in the top ten. Sorted cells reached over 98% purity in every population. This clone was detected only a few times. The TCR originated in a man younger than 35 in good health. Material for sequencing was central memory CD4+ T cells from blood.

CDR3 protein: CASRGLRQADQPQHF. CDR3 nucleotides: TGTGCCAGCAGGGGTCTTAGACAGGCGGATCAGCCCCAGCATTTT. V is TRBV2 and J is TRBJ1-5; D is possibly TRBD1 (6 bases). The CDR3 has 15 amino acids. The ends were cut back, 6 bases at V and 5 bases at J, with 17 bases in the middle. Germline CDR1 and CDR2: SNHLY and FYNNEI.